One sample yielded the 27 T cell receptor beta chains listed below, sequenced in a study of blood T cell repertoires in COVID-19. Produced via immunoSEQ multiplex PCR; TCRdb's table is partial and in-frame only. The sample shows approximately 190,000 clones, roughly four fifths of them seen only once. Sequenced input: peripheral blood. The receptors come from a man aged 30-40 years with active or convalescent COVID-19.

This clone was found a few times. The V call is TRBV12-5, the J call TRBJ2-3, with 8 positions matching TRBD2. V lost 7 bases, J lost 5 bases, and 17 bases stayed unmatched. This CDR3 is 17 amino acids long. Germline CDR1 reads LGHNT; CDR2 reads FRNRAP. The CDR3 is CASASPVTGGRGDTQYF. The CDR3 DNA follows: TGTGCTAGTGCGTCTCCGGTTACGGGAGGGAGGGGAGATACGCAGTATTTT.

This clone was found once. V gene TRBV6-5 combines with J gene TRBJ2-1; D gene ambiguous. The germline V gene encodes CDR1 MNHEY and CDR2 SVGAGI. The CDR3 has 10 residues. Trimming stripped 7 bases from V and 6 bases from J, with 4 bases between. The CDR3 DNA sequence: TGTGCCAGCACTCGCAATGAGCAGTTCTTC. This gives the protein CASTRNEQFF.

The CDR3 DNA is TGTGCCAGTAGGGGGACAGCCCACCTCTACAATGAGCAGTTCTTC. This codes for CASRGTAHLYNEQFF. The gene calls are TRBV19 and TRBJ2-1; 7 nucleotides agree with TRBD1. After removal of 6 bases from V and 3 bases from J, the junction contained 8 bases not matched to a gene. The CDR3 has 15 residues. The germline V gene has CDR1 LNHDA and CDR2 SQIVND (reference sequence).

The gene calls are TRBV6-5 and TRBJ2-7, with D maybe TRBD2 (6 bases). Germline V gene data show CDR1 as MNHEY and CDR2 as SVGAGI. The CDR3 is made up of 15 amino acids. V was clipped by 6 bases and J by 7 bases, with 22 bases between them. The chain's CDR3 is CASRKGLLGAGEQYV. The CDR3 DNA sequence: TGTGCCAGCAGAAAAGGACTTCTTGGGGCGGGGGAGCAGTACGTC.

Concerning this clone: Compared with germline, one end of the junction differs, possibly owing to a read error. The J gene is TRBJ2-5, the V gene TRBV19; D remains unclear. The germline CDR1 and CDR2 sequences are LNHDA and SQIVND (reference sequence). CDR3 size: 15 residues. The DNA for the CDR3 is TGTGCCAGTAGTCCAACAAGGAGCCACCAGGAGACCCAGTACTTC. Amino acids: CASSPTRSHQETQYF.

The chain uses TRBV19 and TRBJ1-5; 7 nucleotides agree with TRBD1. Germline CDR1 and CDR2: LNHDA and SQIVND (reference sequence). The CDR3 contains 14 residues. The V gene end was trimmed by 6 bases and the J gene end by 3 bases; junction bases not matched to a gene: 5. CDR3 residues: CASRGGQANQPQHF. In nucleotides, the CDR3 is TGTGCCAGTAGGGGAGGACAGGCCAATCAGCCCCAGCATTTT.

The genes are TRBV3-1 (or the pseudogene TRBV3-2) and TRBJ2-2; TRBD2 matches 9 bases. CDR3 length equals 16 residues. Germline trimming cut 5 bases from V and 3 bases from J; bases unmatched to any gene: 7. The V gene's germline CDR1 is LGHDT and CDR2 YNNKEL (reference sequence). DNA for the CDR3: TGTGCCAGCAGCGGGGGGACTAGCCGGGACACCGGGGAGCTGTTTTTT. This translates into CASSGGTSRDTGELFF.

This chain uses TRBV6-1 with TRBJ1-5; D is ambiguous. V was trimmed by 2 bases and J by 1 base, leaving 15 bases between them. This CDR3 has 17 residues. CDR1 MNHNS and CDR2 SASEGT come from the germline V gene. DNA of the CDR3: TGTGCCAGCAGTGAACTTTTTTACGGAGGGAGCAATCAGCCCCAGCATTTT. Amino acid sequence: CASSELFYGGSNQPQHF.

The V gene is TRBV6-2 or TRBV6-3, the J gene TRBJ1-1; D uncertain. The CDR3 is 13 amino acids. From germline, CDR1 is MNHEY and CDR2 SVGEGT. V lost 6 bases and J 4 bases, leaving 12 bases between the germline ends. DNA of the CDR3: TGTGCCAGCAGCCAGCCTGAGGGCACTGAAGCTTTCTTT. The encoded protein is CASSQPEGTEAFF.

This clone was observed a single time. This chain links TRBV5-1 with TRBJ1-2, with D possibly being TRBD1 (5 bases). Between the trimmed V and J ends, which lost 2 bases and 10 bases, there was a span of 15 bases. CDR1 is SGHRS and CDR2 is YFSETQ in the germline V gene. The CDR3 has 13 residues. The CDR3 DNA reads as TGCGCCAGCAGCTTAGTGGGGACTATCAACTACACCTTC. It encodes CASSLVGTINYTF.

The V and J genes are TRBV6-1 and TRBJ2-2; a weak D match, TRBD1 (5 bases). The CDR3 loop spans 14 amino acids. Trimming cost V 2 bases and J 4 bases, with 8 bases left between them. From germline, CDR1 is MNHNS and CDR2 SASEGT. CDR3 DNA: TGTGCCAGCAGTGAACAGGGTAGCACCGGGGAGCTGTTTTTT. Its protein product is CASSEQGSTGELFF.

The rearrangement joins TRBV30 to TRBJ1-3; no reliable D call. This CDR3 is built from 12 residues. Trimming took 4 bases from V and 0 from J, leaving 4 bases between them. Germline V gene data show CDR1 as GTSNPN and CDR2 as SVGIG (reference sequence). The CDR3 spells CAWTISGNTIYF. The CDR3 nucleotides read TGTGCCTGGACCATCTCTGGAAACACCATATATTTT. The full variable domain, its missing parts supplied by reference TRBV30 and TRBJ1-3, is SQTIHQWPATLVQPVGSPLSLECTVEGTSNPNLYWYRQAAGRGLQLLFYSVGIGQISSEVPQNLSASRPQDRQFILSSKKLLLSDSGFYLCAWTISGNTIYFGEGSWLTVV.

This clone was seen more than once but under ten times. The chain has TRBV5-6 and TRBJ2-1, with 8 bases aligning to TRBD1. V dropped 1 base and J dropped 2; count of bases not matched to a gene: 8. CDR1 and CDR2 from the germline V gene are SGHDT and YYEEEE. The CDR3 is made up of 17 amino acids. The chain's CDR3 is CASSLYSGTGAYNEQFF. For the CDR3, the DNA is TGTGCCAGCAGCTTGTATTCTGGGACAGGCGCCTACAATGAGCAGTTCTTC. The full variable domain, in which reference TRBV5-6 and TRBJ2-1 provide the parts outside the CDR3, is DAGVTQSPTHLIKTRGQQVTLRCSPKSGHDTVSWYQQALGQGPQFIFQYYEEEERQRGNFPDRFSGHQFPNYSSELNVNALLLGDSALYLCASSLYSGTGAYNEQFFGPGTRLTVL.

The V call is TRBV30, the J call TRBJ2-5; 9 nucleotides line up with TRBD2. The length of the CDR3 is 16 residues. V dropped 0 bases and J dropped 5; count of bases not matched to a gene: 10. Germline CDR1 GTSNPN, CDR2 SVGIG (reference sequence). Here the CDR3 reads CAWSVNLAGRWETQYF. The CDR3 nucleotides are TGTGCCTGGAGTGTAAATCTAGCGGGACGGTGGGAGACCCAGTACTTC.

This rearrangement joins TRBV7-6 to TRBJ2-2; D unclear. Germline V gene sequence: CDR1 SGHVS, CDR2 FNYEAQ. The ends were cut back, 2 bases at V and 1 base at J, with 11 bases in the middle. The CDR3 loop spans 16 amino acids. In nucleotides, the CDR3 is TGTGCCAGCAGCTTACAGAGACTGCAGAACACCGGGGAGCTGTTTTTT. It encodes CASSLQRLQNTGELFF.

The chain's CDR3 is CASTGMGNQPQHF. CDR3 DNA sequence: TGTGCCAGTACAGGGATGGGCAATCAGCCCCAGCATTTT. The chain links TRBV19 to TRBJ1-5; a possible D gene is TRBD1 (5 bases). The CDR3 has 13 amino acids. The ends were cut back, 7 bases at V and 2 bases at J, with 9 bases in the middle. Germline CDR1 LNHDA, CDR2 SQIVND (reference sequence).

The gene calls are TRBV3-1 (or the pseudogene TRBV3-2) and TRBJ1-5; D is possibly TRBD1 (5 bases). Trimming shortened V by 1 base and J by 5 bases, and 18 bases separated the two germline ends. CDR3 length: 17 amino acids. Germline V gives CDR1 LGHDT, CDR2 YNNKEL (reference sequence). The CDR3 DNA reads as TGTGCCAGCAGCCAAGGTCCAGGGACCGGGGGATATCAGCCCCAGCATTTT. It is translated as CASSQGPGTGGYQPQHF.

CDR3 in amino acids: CATSGRRGRGGTGELFF. As DNA, the CDR3 is TGTGCCACCAGTGGGCGGCGGGGGCGCGGGGGCACCGGGGAGCTGTTTTTT. The chain links TRBV24-1 to TRBJ2-2; D is possibly TRBD2 (7 bases). Trimming cost V 5 bases and J 4 bases, with 19 bases left between them. This CDR3 is built from 17 residues. The germline V gene encodes CDR1 KGHDR and CDR2 SFDVKD.

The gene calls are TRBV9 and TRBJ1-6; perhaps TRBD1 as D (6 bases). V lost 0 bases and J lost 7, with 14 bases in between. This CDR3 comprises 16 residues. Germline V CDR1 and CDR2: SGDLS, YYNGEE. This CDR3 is CASSVEGVSGNSPLHF. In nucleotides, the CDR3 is TGTGCCAGCAGCGTAGAGGGGGTGAGCGGCAATTCACCCCTCCACTTT.

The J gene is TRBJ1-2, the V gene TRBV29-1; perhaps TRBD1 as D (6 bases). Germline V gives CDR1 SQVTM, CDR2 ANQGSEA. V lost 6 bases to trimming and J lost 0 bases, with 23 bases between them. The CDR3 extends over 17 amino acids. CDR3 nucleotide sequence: TGCAGCGTCGCAGGGGTCAGAAACCTCCACCCTAACTATGGCTACACCTTC. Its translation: CSVAGVRNLHPNYGYTF.

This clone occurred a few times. As DNA, the CDR3 is TGTGCCAGCGAGTTAACAGGGGGCGTATTCTATGGCTACACCTTC. This gives the protein CASELTGGVFYGYTF. V gene TRBV6-5 combines with J gene TRBJ1-2; 9 bases are a match to TRBD1. Germline V gene sequence: CDR1 MNHEY, CDR2 SVGAGI. The V and J ends lost 8 bases and 4 bases, in that order; junction bases with no gene match: 11. The CDR3 length is 15 residues.

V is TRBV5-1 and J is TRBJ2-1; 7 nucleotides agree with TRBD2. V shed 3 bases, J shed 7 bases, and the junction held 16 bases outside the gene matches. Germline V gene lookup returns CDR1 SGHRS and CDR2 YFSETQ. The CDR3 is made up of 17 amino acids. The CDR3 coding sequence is TGCGCCAGCAGCTCCAGCCCCCAGCCGAGGGGAGGGAATGAGCAGTTCTTC. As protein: CASSSSPQPRGGNEQFF.

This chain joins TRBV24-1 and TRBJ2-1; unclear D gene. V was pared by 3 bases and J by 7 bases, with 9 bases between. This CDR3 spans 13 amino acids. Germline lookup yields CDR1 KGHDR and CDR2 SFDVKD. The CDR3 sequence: CATSDIPGNEQFF. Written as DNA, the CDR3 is TGTGCCACCAGTGATATCCCGGGTAATGAGCAGTTCTTC.

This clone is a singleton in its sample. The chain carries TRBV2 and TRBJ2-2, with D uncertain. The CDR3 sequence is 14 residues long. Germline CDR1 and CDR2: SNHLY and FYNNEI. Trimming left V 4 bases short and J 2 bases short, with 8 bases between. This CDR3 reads CASSGLVNTGELFF. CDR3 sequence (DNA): TGTGCCAGCAGTGGGCTGGTAAACACCGGGGAGCTGTTTTTT.

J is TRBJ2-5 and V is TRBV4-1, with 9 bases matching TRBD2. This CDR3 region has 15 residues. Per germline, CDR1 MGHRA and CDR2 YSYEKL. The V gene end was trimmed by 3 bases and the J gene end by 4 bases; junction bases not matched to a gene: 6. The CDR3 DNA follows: TGCGCCAGCAGCCAGGTCCTACTAGCGGGAGAGACCCAGTACTTC. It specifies CASSQVLLAGETQYF.

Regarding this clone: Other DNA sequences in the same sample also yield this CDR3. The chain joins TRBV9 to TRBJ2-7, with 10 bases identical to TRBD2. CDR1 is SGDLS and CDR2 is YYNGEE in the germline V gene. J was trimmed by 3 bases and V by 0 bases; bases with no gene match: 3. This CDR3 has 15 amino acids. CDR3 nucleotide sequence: TGTGCCAGCAGCGTAGAAACTAGCGGGATCTACGAGCAGTACTTC. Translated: CASSVETSGIYEQYF. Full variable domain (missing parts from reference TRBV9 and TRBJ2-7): DSGVTQTPKHLITATGQRVTLRCSPRSGDLSVYWYQQSLDQGLQFLIQYYNGEERAKGNILERFSAQQFPDLHSELNLSSLELGDSALYFCASSVETSGIYEQYFGPGTRLTVT.

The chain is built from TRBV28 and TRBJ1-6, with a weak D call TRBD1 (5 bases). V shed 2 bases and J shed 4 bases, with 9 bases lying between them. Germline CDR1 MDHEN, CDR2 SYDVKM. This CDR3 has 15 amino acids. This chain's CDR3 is CASSLGAPYNSPLHF. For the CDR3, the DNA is TGTGCCAGCAGTTTAGGGGCACCATATAATTCACCCCTCCACTTT.